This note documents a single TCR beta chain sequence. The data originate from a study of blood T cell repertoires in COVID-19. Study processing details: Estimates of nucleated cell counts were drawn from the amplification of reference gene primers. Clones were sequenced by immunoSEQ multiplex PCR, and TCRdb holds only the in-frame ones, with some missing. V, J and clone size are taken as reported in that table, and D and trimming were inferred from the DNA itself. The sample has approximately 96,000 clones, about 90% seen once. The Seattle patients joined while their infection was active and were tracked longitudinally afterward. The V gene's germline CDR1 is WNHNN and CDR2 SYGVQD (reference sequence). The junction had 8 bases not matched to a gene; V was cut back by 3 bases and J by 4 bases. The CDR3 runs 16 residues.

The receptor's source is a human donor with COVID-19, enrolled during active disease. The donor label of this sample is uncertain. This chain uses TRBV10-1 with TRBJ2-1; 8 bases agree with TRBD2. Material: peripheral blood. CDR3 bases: TGCGCCAGCAGTGACTCGGCGGCGGGGGGTTACAATGAGCAGTTCTTC. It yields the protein CASSDSAAGGYNEQFF.